This section outlines one T cell receptor beta chain sequence together with its context. No antigen is known for it. Trimming cost V 0 bases and J 2 bases, with 10 bases left between them. The germline gives CDR1 GTSNPN, CDR2 SVGIG (reference sequence). This CDR3 has 15 residues. This sample was taken from a study of graft-versus-host responses after intestinal transplantation. Study details: In this cohort, recipients had multivisceral, liver-intestinal, or isolated intestinal transplants.

TCRdb's copy holds only in-frame clones and misses some; the assay was immunoSEQ multiplex PCR. The repertoire holds about 120,000 clones, with 85% to 95% as singletons. The sample here was unstimulated CD8+ T cells sorted from spleen or lymph node cells, taken before intestinal transplant. The J gene is TRBJ2-2, the V gene TRBV30; possibly TRBD2 for D (6 bases). The origin of this receptor is a human donor who received an intestinal transplant. This CDR3 is CAWSVTGSNTGELFF. CDR3 in DNA: TGTGCCTGGAGTGTAACCGGGAGCAACACCGGGGAGCTGTTTTTT.